The 24 T cell receptor beta chains below all came from one sample that was sequenced in a study of OX40 agonist ivuxolimab in advanced cancers. This table comes from immunoSEQ multiplex PCR, and its TCRdb copy is limited to in-frame clones, with some not included. The data show 12,000 or so clones, under 90% seen once. The material sequenced was CD4+ or CD8+ T cells sorted from blood, taken in a trial of the OX40 agonist ivuxolimab. The receptors here all came from an adult with an advanced solid tumor such as melanoma, head and neck, liver or kidney cancer.

This chain connects TRBV7-9 to TRBJ1-1; D ambiguous. Trimming stripped 1 base from V and 3 bases from J, with 12 bases between. Germline V gene sequence: CDR1 SEHNR, CDR2 FQNEAQ (reference sequence). The CDR3 consists of 15 residues. The CDR3 DNA is TGTGCCAGCAGCTTAGATGGCCCCCGGGACACTGAAGCTTTCTTT. Amino acid sequence: CASSLDGPRDTEAFF.

The rearrangement links TRBV13 to TRBJ2-3; D may be TRBD1 (5 bases). There are 13 residues in the CDR3. V gave up 4 bases and J gave up 2 bases, with 7 bases separating them. The germline V gene encodes CDR1 PRHDT and CDR2 FYEKMQ (reference sequence). In DNA, the CDR3 is TGTGCCAGCAGCTCGGACAACACAGATACGCAGTATTTT. This codes for CASSSDNTDTQYF.

The chain couples TRBV10-3 to TRBJ1-5, with unresolved D. The CDR3 runs 12 residues. Germline CDR1 reads ENHRY; CDR2 reads SYGVKD. V lost 3 bases and J lost 3, with 3 bases in between. The CDR3 DNA reads TGTGCCATCAGTGAAGACAATCAGCCCCAGCATTTT. Translating gives CAISEDNQPQHF.

This clone was seen once. The V call is TRBV6-5, the J call TRBJ2-2; D unclear. V was cut by 0 bases and J by 5 bases, with 7 bases left in between. CDR1 is MNHEY and CDR2 is SVGAGI in the germline V gene. CDR3 length: 14 amino acids. The CDR3 nucleotides are TGTGCCAGCAGTTACTCGATAGGGACCGGGGAGCTGTTTTTT. Its protein is CASSYSIGTGELFF.

The J gene is TRBJ2-7, the V gene TRBV15; unclear D gene. The CDR3 contains 15 residues. Germline CDR1 reads LNHNV; CDR2 reads YYDKDF (reference sequence). With 2 bases removed from V and 6 bases from J, the gap between germline ends came to 17 bases. The CDR3 protein is CATSRSELIRIEQYF. DNA for the CDR3: TGTGCCACCAGCAGATCCGAACTCATAAGGATCGAGCAGTACTTC.

The CDR3 sequence: CASSPGGDYGYTF. CDR3 nucleotides: TGTGCCAGCAGCCCTGGTGGGGACTATGGCTACACCTTC. The chain employs TRBV12-2 and TRBJ1-2. TRBV12-2 represents a pseudogene. The CDR3 has 13 amino acids.

Here the CDR3 reads CASRGGQDYEQYF. The CDR3 DNA reads TGTGCCAGCAGGGGGGGGCAGGACTACGAGCAGTACTTC. This rearrangement joins TRBV28 to TRBJ2-7; a possible D gene is TRBD2 (7 bases). CDR3 length: 13 amino acids. CDR1 MDHEN and CDR2 SYDVKM come from the germline V gene. The V end lost 6 bases, the J end lost 3 bases, and 12 bases lay between the germline ends.

Details on this clone: At one boundary the junction diverges from the germline segment, which might be a read error. The rearrangement joins TRBV13 to TRBJ2-1, with a possible D match to TRBD2 (6 bases). The CDR3 extends over 16 amino acids. The germline V gene encodes CDR1 PRHDT and CDR2 FYEKMQ (reference sequence). CDR3 DNA sequence: TGTGCCAGCAGCGCCCTAGGTGCGGGAACCTACAATGAGCAGCTCTTC. Its translation is CASSALGAGTYNEQLF.

J is TRBJ1-2 and V is TRBV18, with D unresolved. Germline CDR1 is KGHSH and CDR2 is LQKENI. There are 16 residues in the CDR3. Trimming took 0 bases from V and 0 from J, leaving 11 bases between them. This CDR3 reads CASSPPRQLANYGYTF. The CDR3 DNA follows: TGTGCCAGCTCACCACCGAGGCAGTTAGCTAACTATGGCTACACCTTC.

V usage is TRBV7-9 and J usage is TRBJ2-7; perhaps TRBD2 as D (6 bases). Germline V gene data show CDR1 as SEHNR and CDR2 as FQNEAQ (reference sequence). This CDR3 is built from 14 residues. Trimming removed 5 bases from V and 2 bases from J, with 13 bases in between. This chain's CDR3 is CASSPRDFTYEQYF. Written as DNA, the CDR3 is TGTGCCAGCAGCCCCCGGGACTTCACCTACGAGCAGTACTTC.

The rearrangement links TRBV7-4 to TRBJ2-3; the D is unclear. Germline assignment: CDR1 SGHVT and CDR2 SQSDAQ. The germline V and J ends were trimmed by 5 bases and 6 bases, with 6 bases remaining between them. CDR3 length equals 11 residues. In DNA, the CDR3 is TGTGCCAGCAGCCCTCGGGATACGCAGTATTTT. It translates to CASSPRDTQYF.

The chain couples TRBV6-5 to TRBJ1-3; TRBD1 might be the D (6 bases). This CDR3 spans 14 amino acids. Trimming cost V 3 bases and J 4 bases, with 10 bases left between them. Germline-derived CDR1 and CDR2 are MNHEY and SVGAGI. CDR3 sequence (DNA): TGTGCCAGCAGTTATGCGACAGGAGGAAACACCATATATTTT. It specifies CASSYATGGNTIYF.

V usage is TRBV5-1 and J usage is TRBJ1-5; 11 nucleotides agree with TRBD1. V was clipped by 4 bases and J by 6 bases; unmatched bases: 6. Germline CDR1 and CDR2: SGHRS and YFSETQ. This CDR3 has 15 residues. CDR3 protein: CASSPGTGGSQPQHF. For the CDR3, the DNA is TGCGCCAGCAGCCCCGGGACAGGGGGAAGTCAGCCCCAGCATTTT.

V gene TRBV7-5 combines with J gene TRBJ1-2; the table assigns TRBD1, which was not confirmed against the DNA. TRBV7-5 is annotated as a pseudogene. The CDR3 length is 13 residues. In nucleotides, the CDR3 is TGTGCCGGCAGCCCTCAGGTGTCGCTCGGCCACACCTTC. Amino acids: CAGSPQVSLGHTF.

This chain connects TRBV30 to TRBJ1-1; D might be TRBD1 (5 bases). Germline loops: CDR1 GTSNPN, CDR2 SVGIG (reference sequence). V shed 1 base and J shed 9 bases, with 12 bases lying between them. CDR3 size: 12 residues. CDR3 coding DNA: TGTGCCTGGAGTGCCGGACCGGGGCAAGCTTTCTTT. Residues: CAWSAGPGQAFF.

The J gene is TRBJ2-2, the V gene TRBV10-2; D is possibly TRBD1 (6 bases). The CDR3 contains 13 residues. Trimming removed 10 bases at V and 4 bases at J, with 13 bases between. Germline V gene sequence: CDR1 WSHSY, CDR2 SAAADI. As DNA, the CDR3 is TGCGCCACCGGACAGTCGGGCACCGGGGAGCTGTTTTTT. Its protein product is CATGQSGTGELFF.

V is TRBV6-6 and J is TRBJ1-1, with D unresolved. Germline values: CDR1 MNHNY, CDR2 SVGAGI (reference sequence). The CDR3 has 15 residues. V was pared by 0 bases and J by 5 bases, with 13 bases between. Here the CDR3 reads CASSYSFGRRTEAFF. The DNA of the CDR3 is TGTGCCAGCAGTTACTCTTTCGGGAGGAGAACTGAAGCTTTCTTT.

The chain couples TRBV19 to TRBJ1-5, with D perhaps matching TRBD1 (5 bases). The length of the CDR3 is 15 residues. The V end was cut by 5 bases, the J end by 1 base, with 12 bases between. Germline loops: CDR1 LNHDA, CDR2 SQIVND (reference sequence). The CDR3 here is CASSEGTWSNQPQHF. The DNA of the CDR3 is TGTGCCAGTAGTGAGGGGACGTGGAGCAATCAGCCCCAGCATTTT.

The chain employs TRBV27 and TRBJ1-1; tentative D call: TRBD1 (6 bases). With 5 bases removed from V and 1 base from J, the gap between germline ends came to 14 bases. CDR1 and CDR2 (germline): MNHEY, SMNVEV (reference sequence). This CDR3 spans 15 amino acids. Here the CDR3 DNA reads TGTGCCAGCAGTCCGATAAGACAGGCGAACACTGAAGCTTTCTTT. Amino acids: CASSPIRQANTEAFF.

This chain joins TRBV5-1 and TRBJ2-7, with D unclear. The CDR3 is made up of 14 amino acids. Germline V gives CDR1 SGHRS, CDR2 YFSETQ. V was pared by 0 bases and J by 0 bases, with 7 bases between. DNA of the CDR3: TGCGCCAGCAGCTTGGGGGTTACCTCCTACGAGCAGTACTTC. It specifies CASSLGVTSYEQYF.

This clone is a singleton in its sample. This chain joins TRBV5-1 and TRBJ2-7, with TRBD2 identical over 8 bases. Unmatched junction bases numbered 6, after V lost 6 bases and J lost 1 base. From germline, CDR1 is SGHRS and CDR2 YFSETQ. This CDR3 contains 14 residues. The CDR3 DNA sequence: TGCGCCAGCACCCCGGCGGGGGGATCCTACGAGCAGTACTTC. Encoded protein: CASTPAGGSYEQYF.

The rearrangement links TRBV4-1 to TRBJ1-6, with D possibly TRBD1 on 6 matching bases. The germline V gene has CDR1 MGHRA and CDR2 YSYEKL. V lost 0 bases and J 9 bases, leaving 15 bases between the germline ends. The CDR3 totals 16 residues. Here the CDR3 reads CASSQDTGQMFSPLHF. DNA of the CDR3: TGCGCCAGCAGCCAAGATACAGGACAGATGTTTTCACCCCTCCACTTT.

The rearrangement links TRBV10-2 to TRBJ2-1, with 8 bases aligning to TRBD2. The V and J ends lost 10 bases and 8 bases, in that order; junction bases with no gene match: 7. Germline V gene sequence: CDR1 WSHSY, CDR2 SAAADI. This CDR3 has 12 residues. The CDR3 protein is CATHYGGDEQFF. DNA of the CDR3: TGCGCCACCCACTACGGGGGGGATGAGCAGTTCTTC.

The chain links TRBV7-2 to TRBJ2-2; 8 bases agree with TRBD1. The germline gives CDR1 SGHTA, CDR2 FQGNSA. The junction had 8 bases not matched to a gene; V was cut back by 3 bases and J by 5 bases. The CDR3 extends over 16 amino acids. The CDR3 DNA reads TGTGCCAGCAGCTTTGGCGGGACAGGACTGACCGGGGAGCTGTTTTTT. Protein: CASSFGGTGLTGELFF.